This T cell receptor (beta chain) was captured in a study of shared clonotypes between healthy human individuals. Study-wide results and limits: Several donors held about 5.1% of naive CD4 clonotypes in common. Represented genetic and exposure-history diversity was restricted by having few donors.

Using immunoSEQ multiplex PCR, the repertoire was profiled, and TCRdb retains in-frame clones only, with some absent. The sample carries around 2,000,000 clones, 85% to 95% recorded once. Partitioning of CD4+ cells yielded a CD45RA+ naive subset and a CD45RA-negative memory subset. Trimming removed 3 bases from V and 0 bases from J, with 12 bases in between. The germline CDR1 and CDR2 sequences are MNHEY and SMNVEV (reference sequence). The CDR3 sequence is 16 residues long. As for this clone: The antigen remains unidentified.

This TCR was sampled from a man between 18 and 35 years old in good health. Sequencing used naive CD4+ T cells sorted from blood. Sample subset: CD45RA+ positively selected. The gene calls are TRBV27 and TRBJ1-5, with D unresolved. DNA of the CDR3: TGTGCCAGCAGTTTCTCAGGAACCTATAGCAATCAGCCCCAGCATTTT. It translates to CASSFSGTYSNQPQHF.